This TCR beta chain comes out of a study of T cell changes during pregnancy in multiple sclerosis. Germline values: CDR1 SEHNR, CDR2 FQNEAQ (reference sequence). V dropped 2 bases and J dropped 5; count of bases not matched to a gene: 12. The CDR3 has 17 residues. Sequencing was performed with immunoSEQ multiplex PCR; in TCRdb, only in-frame clones are kept and a portion is missing. The table includes 72,000 or so clones, roughly 93% detected once. Sequences were derived from peripheral blood, sampled in the second trimester of pregnancy. The receptor's source is a female donor with multiple sclerosis, enrolled in a pregnancy study. The chain carries TRBV7-9 and TRBJ2-4; 7 bases align to TRBD1. CDR3 sequence: CASSLLQTGQVQNIQYF. CDR3 sequence (DNA): TGTGCCAGCAGCTTACTCCAGACAGGGCAAGTGCAAAACATTCAGTACTTC.